These T cell receptor beta chains were read from a single sample in a study of blood T cells in healthy people across ages. From the 5' RACE reads, TCRdb called clonotypes with MiXCR, one entry per CDR3 protein. The sample shows around 600,000 distinct CDR3 sequences, roughly 48% of them seen only once. The sequenced sample consisted of blood. Source of these receptors: a man older than 75 in good health. The CDR3 runs from the conserved cysteine through the conserved F or W. Fields, in order: CDR3 protein, J gene, V gene.

CDR3 protein: CASSLVGLGPNNEQFF
J gene: TRBJ2-1
V gene: TRBV7-2

CDR3 protein: CAISESSGFPYEQYF
J gene: TRBJ2-7
V gene: TRBV10-3

CDR3 protein: CSARDLGTGRDIQYF
J gene: TRBJ2-4
V gene: TRBV20-1

CDR3 protein: CASSPGLAVLAKNIQYF
J gene: .
V gene: TRBV28

CDR3 protein: CASSPGPLESYEQYF
J gene: TRBJ2-7
V gene: TRBV7-2

CDR3 protein: CSARDWVSEQYF
J gene: .
V gene: TRBV20-1

CDR3 protein: CASSHTSALPYNEQFF
J gene: TRBJ2-1
V gene: TRBV4-3

CDR3 protein: CASALSERTLGGEQFF
J gene: TRBJ2-1
V gene: TRBV5-1

CDR3 protein: CASSVGLGAPTDTQYF
J gene: TRBJ2-3
V gene: TRBV9

CDR3 protein: CASSQDSPVGQPQHF
J gene: TRBJ1-5
V gene: TRBV4-1

CDR3 protein: CASRPGQNYGYTF
J gene: TRBJ1-2
V gene: TRBV12-3/TRBV12-4

CDR3 protein: CASSLPQEQFF
J gene: TRBJ2-1
V gene: TRBV27

CDR3 protein: CASSLGTATDTQYF
J gene: TRBJ2-3
V gene: TRBV5-1

CDR3 protein: CASSTGTDNEQFF
J gene: TRBJ2-1
V gene: TRBV12-3/TRBV12-4

CDR3 protein: CASSPNRAGSQTQYF
J gene: .
V gene: TRBV7-9

CDR3 protein: CSVQTGTSEPEQFF
J gene: TRBJ2-1
V gene: TRBV20-1

CDR3 protein: CASSTTDRDNQPQHF
J gene: TRBJ1-5
V gene: TRBV7-6

CDR3 protein: CASSIGRWNTGELFF
J gene: TRBJ2-2
V gene: TRBV28

CDR3 protein: CASSPMTDTDTQYF
J gene: TRBJ2-3
V gene: TRBV18

CDR3 protein: CASSPEGQGSGELFF
J gene: TRBJ2-2
V gene: TRBV27

CDR3 protein: CASSLAGGPFYEQFF
J gene: TRBJ2-1
V gene: TRBV7-2

CDR3 protein: CANSAGGGENTEAFF
J gene: TRBJ1-1
V gene: TRBV9

CDR3 protein: CAISVYAGGSYEQYF
J gene: TRBJ2-7
V gene: TRBV10-3

CDR3 protein: CASSNTQGLSYEQYF
J gene: .
V gene: TRBV27

CDR3 protein: CSASGRALADTQYF
J gene: TRBJ2-3
V gene: TRBV20-1

CDR3 protein: CASSLKGGSLEQYF
J gene: TRBJ2-7
V gene: TRBV7-6

CDR3 protein: CASSSGLAPYEQYF
J gene: TRBJ2-7
V gene: TRBV7-9

CDR3 protein: CGVEDLGKNIQYF
J gene: TRBJ2-4
V gene: TRBV29-1

CDR3 protein: CASSDRDGRNSPLHF
J gene: TRBJ1-6
V gene: TRBV9

CDR3 protein: CASSLDPRWGEQYF
J gene: TRBJ2-5
V gene: TRBV11-2

CDR3 protein: CASSSPAAPGELFF
J gene: TRBJ2-2
V gene: TRBV28

CDR3 protein: CASSDGRGGNQPQHF
J gene: TRBJ1-5
V gene: TRBV10-2

CDR3 protein: CSAMTGGTTDTQYF
J gene: TRBJ2-3
V gene: TRBV29-1

CDR3 protein: CASSSTPLANEQFF
J gene: TRBJ2-1
V gene: TRBV5-1

CDR3 protein: CASSRSDSNQPQHF
J gene: TRBJ1-5
V gene: TRBV6-2/TRBV6-3

CDR3 protein: CASRPPGTSGRGEQFF
J gene: TRBJ2-1
V gene: TRBV28

CDR3 protein: CASSRTSADNEQFF
J gene: TRBJ2-1
V gene: TRBV7-9

CDR3 protein: CASSRLAALHEQYF
J gene: .
V gene: TRBV27

CDR3 protein: CASSRGPETYEQYF
J gene: TRBJ2-7
V gene: TRBV27

CDR3 protein: CASSIDRSYEQYF
J gene: TRBJ2-7
V gene: TRBV7-2

CDR3 protein: CASSVATTSGHNEQFF
J gene: TRBJ2-1
V gene: TRBV9

CDR3 protein: CASSLRVHGYTF
J gene: TRBJ1-2
V gene: TRBV28

CDR3 protein: CASSAPGTSGTEAFF
J gene: TRBJ1-1
V gene: TRBV5-1

CDR3 protein: CSARKTGATTYGYTF
J gene: TRBJ1-2
V gene: TRBV20-1

CDR3 protein: CAISVGQSSHEQYF
J gene: TRBJ2-7
V gene: TRBV10-3